This T cell receptor (beta chain) came from a study of identical twins. Study-wide results and caveats: Surplus twin overlap in beta out-of-frame sequences was less pronounced.

In this sample, this clonotype turned up many times. What it recognizes is unknown. The cDNA had a unique molecular identifier and a template-switch universal primer site. TCRdb redid the calling of the 5' RACE reads with MiXCR, one entry per CDR3 protein. This table holds around 220,000 distinct CDR3 sequences, 10% to 13% found once. Material: memory T cells sorted from blood. The clonotype was recovered from a man aged 50 to 59 in good health.

The CDR3 protein is CASSVRGGTGELFF. CDR3 nucleotides: TGTGCCAGCAGCGTCCGGGGAGGCACCGGGGAGCTGTTTTTT. This chain connects TRBV9 to TRBJ2-2; D possibly corresponds to TRBD2 (6 bases). The ends were cut back, 2 bases at V and 4 bases at J, with 9 bases in the middle. This CDR3 is 14 amino acids long. Germline CDR1 reads SGDLS; CDR2 reads YYNGEE.